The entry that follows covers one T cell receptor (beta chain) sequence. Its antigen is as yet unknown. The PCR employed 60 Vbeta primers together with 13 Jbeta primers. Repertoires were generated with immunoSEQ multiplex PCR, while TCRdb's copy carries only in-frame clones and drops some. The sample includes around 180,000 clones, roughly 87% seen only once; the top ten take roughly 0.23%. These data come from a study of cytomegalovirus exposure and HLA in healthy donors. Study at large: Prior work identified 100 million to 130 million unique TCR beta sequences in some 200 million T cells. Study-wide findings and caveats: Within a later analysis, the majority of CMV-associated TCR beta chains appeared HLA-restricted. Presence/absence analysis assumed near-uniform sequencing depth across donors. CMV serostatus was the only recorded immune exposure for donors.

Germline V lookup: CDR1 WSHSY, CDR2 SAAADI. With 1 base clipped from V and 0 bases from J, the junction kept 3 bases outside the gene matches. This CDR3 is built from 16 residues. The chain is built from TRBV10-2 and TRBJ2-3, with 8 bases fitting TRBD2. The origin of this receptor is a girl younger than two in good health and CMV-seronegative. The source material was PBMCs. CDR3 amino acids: CASSEWVAGSTDTQYF. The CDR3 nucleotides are TGCGCCAGCAGTGAGTGGGTAGCGGGGAGCACAGATACGCAGTATTTT.